These T cell receptor beta chains were read from a single sample in a study of blood T cell repertoires in COVID-19. Sequenced by immunoSEQ multiplex PCR; TCRdb stores in-frame clones only, minus some. The table includes about 280,000 clones, 89% detected once. The specimen was peripheral blood. The receptors were sampled from a woman in her twenties or thirties with COVID-19, enrolled during active disease. Both conserved end residues are part of each CDR3. A D gene is named only where the DNA matches it firmly. The size entry is marked missing in some rows and otherwise reads once, few, many or a size class.

clone_size j_call d_call v_call cdr3_aa
- TRBJ1-2 TRBD1 TRBV13 CASTTWGTGIGYTF
- TRBJ1-6 TRBD1 TRBV5-1 CASSLYRGSPLHF
- TRBJ2-7 TRBD1 TRBV6-5 CATGGDRGSYEQYF
few TRBJ1-1 TRBD1 TRBV6-5 CASYWTGGGTEAFF
- TRBJ1-1 TRBD1 TRBV6-5 CASSPGQGARTEAFF
- TRBJ1-2 TRBD1 TRBV2 CASPGQGTNYGYTF
- TRBJ1-3 - TRBV7-8 CASSLVSGEAGNTIYF
- TRBJ2-7 - TRBV27 CASSYTQAGEQYF
- TRBJ1-1 TRBD1 TRBV19 CASSRQGNTEAFF
- TRBJ2-1 - TRBV28 CASSLTTNYNEQFF
- TRBJ2-1 - TRBV18 CASSPWWVEYNEQFF
- TRBJ2-3 TRBD1 TRBV10-1 CASTPGQGTDTQYF
- TRBJ2-7 - TRBV24-1 CATSTRGWDEQYF
- TRBJ1-5 - TRBV19 CASKMGNWPQHF
- TRBJ1-1 - TRBV13 CASSSYNRRNTEAFF
- TRBJ1-2 - TRBV21-1 CASSNAPFERGTF
- TRBJ1-5 - TRBV19 CASSPGGSGNQPQHF
many TRBJ2-2 - TRBV11-2 CASSFGGVGTGELFF
- TRBJ2-5 TRBD2 TRBV4-1 CASSLQAGGGETQYF
- TRBJ1-1 - TRBV7-9 CASSSSGTVEAFF
- TRBJ2-3 TRBD2 TRBV11-2 CAIRTGTSGGTPADTQYF
- TRBJ1-2 - TRBV11-2 CASSLDRPQGGGYTF
- TRBJ1-6 - TRBV7-9 CASNKRLTADNSPLHF
- TRBJ2-1 TRBD2 TRBV7-6 CASSLEAGVRNNEQFF
- TRBJ1-4 - TRBV5-6 CASSFRRTLGGHGEKLFF
- TRBJ2-3 - TRBV6-5 CASRVRGTDTQYF
- TRBJ2-7 TRBD1 TRBV6-5 CASYGQGTYEQYF
- TRBJ1-4 TRBD1 TRBV7-9 CASSPPRGTGDEKLFF
- TRBJ2-5 TRBD1 TRBV10-2 CASSGKGRGKETQYF
once TRBJ1-2 TRBD1 TRBV18 CASSGQGVLGYTF
- TRBJ1-3 TRBD1 TRBV7-9 CASSVGQASGNTIYF
once TRBJ1-2 TRBD1 TRBV29-1 CSVEVGGESVRGYTF
few TRBJ1-2 - TRBV27 CASSLRGGRNGYTF
- TRBJ2-1 TRBD2 TRBV5-1 CASSPAVLAGGLNEQFF
- TRBJ2-5 - TRBV5-1 CASSWDIPQETQYF